The 18 T cell receptor beta chains presented below share a single source sample, sequenced in a study of T-cell reconstitution after alpha-beta-depleted transplantation in children. Molecular barcoding with unique molecular identifiers was used for the TCRbeta library. TCRdb re-analysed the PCR reads in MiXCR, keeping a single row per CDR3 protein. The sample consists of 640,000 or so distinct CDR3 sequences, approximately 16% of them appearing once. This specimen was PBMCs from the stem cell graft donor, taken from the stem cell graft. All receptors derive from a human donor who donated a stem cell graft to a child with acute myeloid leukemia.

This clonotype was recorded a few times. The chain is built from TRBV24-1 and TRBJ1-5; tentative D call: TRBD1 (5 bases). This CDR3 spans 13 amino acids. V gave up 4 bases and J gave up 11 bases, with 14 bases separating them. Germline values: CDR1 KGHDR, CDR2 SFDVKD. DNA for the CDR3: TGTGCCACCAGTGACGAAAACCCGGGGGCCCAGCATTTT. Protein product: CATSDENPGAQHF.

This rearrangement joins TRBV14 to TRBJ1-2, with a tentative D call TRBD1 (6 bases). The CDR3 has 14 residues. Trimming removed 3 bases at V and 2 bases at J, with 10 bases between. Germline CDR1 is SGHDN and CDR2 is FVKESK. The CDR3 bases are TGTGCCAGCAGCCATCGGGGGGCGAACTATGGCTACACCTTC. Amino acids: CASSHRGANYGYTF.

The chain has TRBV28 and TRBJ1-1, with 11 bases matching TRBD1. Germline V gene sequence: CDR1 MDHEN, CDR2 SYDVKM. The CDR3 length is 15 residues. Trimming took 4 bases from V and 4 from J; bases not matched to a gene: 5. The CDR3 protein is CASSSPGTGGTEAFF. Written as DNA, the CDR3 is TGTGCCAGCAGTTCGCCCGGGACAGGGGGCACTGAAGCTTTCTTT.

The chain joins TRBV4-1 to TRBJ1-1, with 8 bases lining up with TRBD1. The CDR3 is 15 residues long. Germline lookup yields CDR1 MGHRA and CDR2 YSYEKL. J gave up 2 bases and V 3 bases, and 5 bases lay outside the gene matches. CDR3 sequence: CASSQDRVLNTEAFF. The CDR3 DNA follows: TGCGCCAGCAGCCAGGACAGGGTTCTCAACACTGAAGCTTTCTTT.

This clonotype was counted between two and nine times. The chain is built from TRBV12-3 or TRBV12-4 and TRBJ2-2; D not resolved. This CDR3 is built from 14 residues. V lost 6 bases to trimming and J lost 8 bases, with 16 bases between them. Here the CDR3 DNA reads TGTGCCAGCAGCCACCGGGCATCGAGAGGGGAGCTGTTTTTT. Translation gives CASSHRASRGELFF.

This clonotype came up many times. The DNA for the CDR3 is TGTGCCAGCAGCTTAGACGACAGGGGGTTCCAAGAGACCCAGTACTTC. This codes for CASSLDDRGFQETQYF. The rearrangement links TRBV7-2 to TRBJ2-5; 9 bases are a match to TRBD1. The CDR3 totals 16 residues. Germline V gene lookup returns CDR1 SGHTA and CDR2 FQGNSA. V was pared by 1 base and J by 1 base, with 4 bases of the junction left unmatched.

There are many counts of this clonotype. The chain recombines TRBV12-3 or TRBV12-4 with TRBJ2-7, with a weak D call TRBD2 (5 bases). V was pared by 5 bases and J by 1 base, with 9 bases between. This CDR3 has 13 amino acids. The CDR3 region is CASSPGLSYEQYV. The CDR3 DNA is TGTGCCAGCAGTCCCGGACTGTCCTACGAGCAGTACGTC.

This clonotype has only a few counts. This sequence joins TRBV9 and TRBJ2-5; tentatively, D is TRBD2 (7 bases). V lost 0 bases and J lost 1, with 13 bases in between. This CDR3 has 16 residues. The V gene's germline CDR1 is SGDLS and CDR2 YYNGEE. This chain's CDR3 is CASSVGGGGLQETQYF. The CDR3 region has the DNA TGTGCCAGCAGCGTAGGAGGCGGGGGCCTCCAAGAGACCCAGTACTTC.

A remark on this clonotype: At one of its ends the junction is not consistent with the germline gene, which may arise from a read error. The J gene is TRBJ1-1, the V gene TRBV7-2; perhaps TRBD1 as D (5 bases). The CDR3 extends over 12 amino acids. Per germline, CDR1 SGHTA and CDR2 FQGNSA. This CDR3 reads CASTSGGGKSLF. The CDR3 region has the DNA TGTGCCAGCACCTCTGGGGGTGGGAAGTCCCTTTTT.

This clonotype has at least ten counts. The chain couples TRBV27 to TRBJ2-1; TRBD2 matches at 11 bases. Germline CDR1 MNHEY, CDR2 SMNVEV (reference sequence). The CDR3 extends over 15 amino acids. J was trimmed by 9 bases and V by 6 bases; bases with no gene match: 10. Here the CDR3 DNA reads TGTGCCAGCAGCTTTAGCGGGGGGGCCCTTAGTGAGCAGTTCTTC. Translating it yields CASSFSGGALSEQFF.

The rearrangement joins TRBV7-2 to TRBJ1-4, with D possibly TRBD1 on 6 matching bases. Germline loops: CDR1 SGHTA, CDR2 FQGNSA. The CDR3 spans 16 residues. Trimming stripped 3 bases from V and 7 bases from J, with 18 bases between. The CDR3, as DNA: TGTGCCAGCAGCTTCCTCCCGGACAGTGCAGGTGAAAAACTGTTTTTT. This sequence encodes CASSFLPDSAGEKLFF.

The chain combines TRBV5-5 with TRBJ1-6; TRBD1 is a possible D gene (6 bases). V lost 0 bases and J lost 6, with 16 bases in between. The CDR3 has 17 residues. Germline V gives CDR1 SGHKS, CDR2 YYEKEE (reference sequence). DNA for the CDR3: TGTGCCAGCAGCTTGGCCCGACAGGCGGATTCTAATTCACCCCTCCACTTT. This gives the protein CASSLARQADSNSPLHF.

Many counts were recorded for this clonotype. The chain recombines TRBV25-1 with TRBJ1-2; possibly TRBD1 for D (5 bases). Germline loops: CDR1 MGHDK, CDR2 SYGVNS. This CDR3 contains 16 residues. V dropped 1 base and J dropped 5 bases, with 17 bases sitting between them. CDR3 in DNA: TGTGCCAGCAGTGAATTTTTCCCTTCAGGGCGATATGGCTACACCTTC. It translates to CASSEFFPSGRYGYTF.

V gene TRBV5-1 combines with J gene TRBJ1-1; 9 nucleotides match TRBD1. After removal of 2 bases from V and 2 bases from J, the junction contained 4 bases not matched to a gene. CDR1 SGHRS and CDR2 YFSETQ come from the germline V gene. This CDR3 has 15 amino acids. CDR3 in DNA: TGCGCCAGCAGCTTCCGGACAGGGGCAAACACTGAAGCTTTCTTT. Encoded protein: CASSFRTGANTEAFF.

This clonotype was seen many times. The J gene is TRBJ2-7, the V gene TRBV29-1, with D possibly TRBD1 on 6 matching bases. Germline CDR1 is SQVTM and CDR2 is ANQGSEA. The CDR3 extends over 13 amino acids. Trimming cost V 7 bases and J 3 bases, with 16 bases left between them. CDR3 residues: CSALQGFSYEQYF. DNA for the CDR3: TGCAGCGCTCTCCAGGGGTTTAGCTACGAGCAGTACTTC.

The V and J genes are TRBV4-1 and TRBJ1-1; D call uncertain. This CDR3 has 14 amino acids. The V end was cut by 2 bases, the J end by 3 bases, with 10 bases between. CDR1 is MGHRA, CDR2 YSYEKL, per germline. The CDR3 DNA follows: TGCGCCAGCAGCCAAACTACCCCGGACACTGAAGCTTTCTTT. Translated: CASSQTTPDTEAFF.

This clonotype was counted at least ten times. The chain joins TRBV7-2 to TRBJ2-5, with 15 bases lining up with TRBD2. V shed 4 bases, J shed 2 bases, and the junction held 5 bases outside the gene matches. The CDR3 runs 17 residues. In germline, CDR1 is SGHTA, CDR2 FQGNSA. The CDR3 region has the DNA TGTGCCAGCAGCTCATACGGACTAGCGGGGGGGCAAGAGACCCAGTACTTC. It is translated as CASSSYGLAGGQETQYF.

This clonotype was seen many times. The V and J genes are TRBV20-1 and TRBJ1-2; D is uncertain. The CDR3 contains 13 residues. Trimming left V 3 bases short and J 3 bases short, with 11 bases between. Germline V gene sequence: CDR1 DFQATT, CDR2 SNEGSKA (reference sequence). In nucleotides, the CDR3 is TGCAGTGCTAGTAATGGACGGCACTATGGCTACACCTTC. It specifies CSASNGRHYGYTF.